This T cell receptor beta chain was observed in a study of OX40 agonist ivuxolimab in advanced cancers. Looking at the study overall: Patients were dosed with the agonistic anti-OX40 (CD134) antibody ivuxolimab. Study findings and constraints: Partial responders treated at 0.1-3.0 mg/kg exhibited clonal expansion among the lowest measured.

The data were produced by immunoSEQ multiplex PCR, yet TCRdb's version contains in-frame clones alone and is incomplete. The sample lists tens of thousands of clones, approximately 92% occurring once. Germline values: CDR1 SGDLS, CDR2 YYNGEE. The ends lost 3 bases at V and 4 bases at J; junction bases unmatched: 7. The CDR3 consists of 15 residues. The timepoints at which blood was sampled were baseline, cycle 4 day 1, and cycle 7 day 1. This clone was seen just once. What it binds is not known. The sequence was collected from an adult with an advanced solid tumor such as melanoma, head and neck, liver or kidney cancer. Here the sequenced sample was CD4+ or CD8+ T cells sorted from blood, taken in a trial of the OX40 agonist ivuxolimab. The chain links TRBV9 to TRBJ2-3; TRBD2 matches at 8 bases. This chain's CDR3 is CASSEPGLVPDTQYF. The CDR3 region has the DNA TGTGCCAGCAGCGAACCGGGACTAGTCCCAGATACGCAGTATTTT. The variable domain in full, completed from reference TRBV9 and TRBJ2-3, reads DSGVTQTPKHLITATGQRVTLRCSPRSGDLSVYWYQQSLDQGLQFLIQYYNGEERAKGNILERFSAQQFPDLHSELNLSSLELGDSALYFCASSEPGLVPDTQYFGPGTRLTVL.